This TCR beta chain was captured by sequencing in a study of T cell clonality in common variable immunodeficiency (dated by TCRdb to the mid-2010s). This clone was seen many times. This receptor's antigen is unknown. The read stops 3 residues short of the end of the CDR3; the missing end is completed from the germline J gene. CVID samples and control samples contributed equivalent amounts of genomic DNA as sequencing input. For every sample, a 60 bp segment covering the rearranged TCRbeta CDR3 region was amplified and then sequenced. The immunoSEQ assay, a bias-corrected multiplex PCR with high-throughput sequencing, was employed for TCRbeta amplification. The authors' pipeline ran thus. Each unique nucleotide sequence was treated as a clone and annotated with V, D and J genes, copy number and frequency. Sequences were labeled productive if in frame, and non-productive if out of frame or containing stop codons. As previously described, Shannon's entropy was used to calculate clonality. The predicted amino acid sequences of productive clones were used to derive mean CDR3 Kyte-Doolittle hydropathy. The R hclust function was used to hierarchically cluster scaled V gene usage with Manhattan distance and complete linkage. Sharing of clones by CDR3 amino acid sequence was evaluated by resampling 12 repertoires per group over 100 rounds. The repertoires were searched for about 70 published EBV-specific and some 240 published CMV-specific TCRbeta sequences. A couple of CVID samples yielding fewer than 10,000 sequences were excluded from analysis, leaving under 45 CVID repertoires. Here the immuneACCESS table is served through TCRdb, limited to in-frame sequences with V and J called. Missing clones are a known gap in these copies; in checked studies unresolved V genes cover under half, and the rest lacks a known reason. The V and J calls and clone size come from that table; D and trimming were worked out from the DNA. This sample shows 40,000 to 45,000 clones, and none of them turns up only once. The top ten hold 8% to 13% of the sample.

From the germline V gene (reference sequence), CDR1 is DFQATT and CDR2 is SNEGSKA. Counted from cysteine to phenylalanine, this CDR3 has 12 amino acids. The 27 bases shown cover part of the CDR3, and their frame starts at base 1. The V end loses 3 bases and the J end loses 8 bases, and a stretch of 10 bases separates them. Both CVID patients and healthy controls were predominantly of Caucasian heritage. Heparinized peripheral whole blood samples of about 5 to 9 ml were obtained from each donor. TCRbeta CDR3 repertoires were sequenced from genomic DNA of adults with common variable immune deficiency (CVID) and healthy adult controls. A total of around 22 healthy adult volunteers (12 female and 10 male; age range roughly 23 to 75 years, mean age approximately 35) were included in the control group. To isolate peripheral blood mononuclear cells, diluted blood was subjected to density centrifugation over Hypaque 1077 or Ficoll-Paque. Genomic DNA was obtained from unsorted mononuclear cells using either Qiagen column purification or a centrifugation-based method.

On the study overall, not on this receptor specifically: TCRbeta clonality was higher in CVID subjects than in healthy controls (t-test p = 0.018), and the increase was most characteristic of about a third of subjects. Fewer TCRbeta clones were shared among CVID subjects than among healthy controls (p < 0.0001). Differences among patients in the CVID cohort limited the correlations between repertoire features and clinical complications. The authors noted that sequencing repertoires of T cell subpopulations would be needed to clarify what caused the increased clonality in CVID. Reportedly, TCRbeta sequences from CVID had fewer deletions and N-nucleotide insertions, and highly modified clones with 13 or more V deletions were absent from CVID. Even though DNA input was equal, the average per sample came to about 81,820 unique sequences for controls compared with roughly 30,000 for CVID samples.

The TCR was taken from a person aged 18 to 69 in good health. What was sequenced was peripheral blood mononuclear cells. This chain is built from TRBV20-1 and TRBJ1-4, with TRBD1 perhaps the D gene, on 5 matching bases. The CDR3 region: CSARREGEKLFF. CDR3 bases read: TGCAGTGCTAGGAGAGAGGGGGAAAAA.